This passage covers 16 T cell receptor beta chains from one sample sequenced in a study of T-cell memory formation after mild COVID-19. TCRdb fed the 5' RACE reads into MiXCR, producing one record per CDR3 protein. This table has some 150,000 distinct CDR3 sequences, 11% to 15% appearing once. Sequenced sample: PBMCs or a T cell subset sorted from them (not recorded which). These receptor sequences come from an adult woman who had mild COVID-19 (a few samples of this study predate the infection). Cell type and time point are not known.

This clonotype was counted a few times. The rearrangement links TRBV7-9 to TRBJ1-2; D not certain. Germline CDR1 is SEHNR and CDR2 is FQNEAQ (reference sequence). The CDR3 runs 16 residues. V was shortened by 5 bases and J by 0 bases, with 16 bases between the two germline ends. This CDR3 is CASSPPGERANYGYTF. The CDR3 DNA reads TGTGCCAGCAGCCCCCCGGGAGAACGAGCTAACTATGGCTACACCTTC.

This clonotype was seen a handful of times. The genes are TRBV30 and TRBJ1-6; D unresolved. The V and J ends lost 3 bases and 6 bases respectively, with 6 bases between them. In germline, CDR1 is GTSNPN, CDR2 SVGIG (reference sequence). This CDR3 has 12 residues. The CDR3 DNA reads TGTGCCTGGAGCGTGGGTAATTCACCCCTCCACTTT. It yields the protein CAWSVGNSPLHF.

The chain combines TRBV27 with TRBJ1-2; D is perhaps TRBD1 (6 bases). The CDR3 totals 15 residues. Trimming left V 3 bases short and J 8 bases short, with 19 bases between. Per germline, CDR1 MNHEY and CDR2 SMNVEV (reference sequence). DNA of the CDR3: TGTGCCAGCAGTTTGATCCCGGACAGCATAATCGGCTACACCTTC. It yields the protein CASSLIPDSIIGYTF.

The sample holds many counts of this clonotype. V usage is TRBV18 and J usage is TRBJ2-3; tentative D call: TRBD1 (6 bases). Looked up from germline, CDR1 is KGHSH and CDR2 is LQKENI. The ends were cut back, 4 bases at V and 1 base at J, with 9 bases in the middle. CDR3 length equals 14 residues. The CDR3: CASSQTGGTDTQYF. The CDR3 region has the DNA TGTGCCAGCTCACAGACAGGAGGCACAGATACGCAGTATTTT.

This clonotype was seen a handful of times. J is TRBJ2-5 and V is TRBV29-1, with 9 bases aligning to TRBD2. Germline assignment: CDR1 SQVTM and CDR2 ANQGSEA. V lost 4 bases to trimming and J lost 2 bases; unmatched junction nucleotides: 2. This CDR3 has 13 residues. DNA for the CDR3: TGCAGCGTTGGACTAGCGGATCAAGAGACCCAGTACTTC. The encoded protein is CSVGLADQETQYF.

The table lists this clonotype with a few counts. The gene calls are TRBV4-2 and TRBJ2-5, with 10 positions matching TRBD2. V trimming: 3 bases; J trimming: 8 bases; junction bases outside the gene matches: 9. Looked up from germline, CDR1 is LGHNA and CDR2 is YNFKEQ. The CDR3 is 15 residues long. The CDR3 loop reads CASSQERGGADTQYF. For the CDR3, the DNA is TGTGCCAGCAGCCAGGAGCGGGGGGGGGCTGACACCCAGTACTTC.

The table lists this clonotype with a few counts. The chain has TRBV27 and TRBJ2-7, with 7 bases lining up with TRBD2. Germline CDR1 is MNHEY and CDR2 is SMNVEV (reference sequence). The CDR3 is 13 residues long. Germline trimming cut 7 bases from V and 6 bases from J; bases unmatched to any gene: 9. The CDR3 region is CASKVGGLGEQYF. The CDR3 coding sequence is TGTGCCAGCAAAGTGGGAGGACTAGGCGAGCAGTACTTC.

This clonotype has more than one count but fewer than ten. CDR3 loop: CAISGLAVSSYNEQFF. CDR3 in DNA: TGTGCCATCAGTGGACTAGCGGTTAGCTCCTACAATGAGCAGTTCTTC. The rearrangement joins TRBV10-3 to TRBJ2-1, with 9 bases identical to TRBD2. Germline-derived CDR1 and CDR2 are ENHRY and SYGVKD. The CDR3 covers 16 residues. J lost 0 bases, V lost 4 bases, and 4 bases had no gene match.

This clonotype was seen a handful of times. The chain uses TRBV7-3 and TRBJ2-3; 12 nucleotides line up with TRBD2. V shed 5 bases and J 0 bases; nucleotides not matched to a gene: 6. The germline gives CDR1 SGHTA, CDR2 FQGTGA. CDR3 length equals 17 residues. The CDR3: CASSLAGGATSTDTQYF. CDR3 in DNA: TGTGCCAGCAGCCTAGCGGGGGGGGCCACTAGCACAGATACGCAGTATTTT.

This clonotype has just a few counts. CDR3 sequence: CASSLSLLSTDTQYF. The CDR3 coding sequence is TGTGCCAGCAGCTTAAGCCTCCTAAGCACAGATACGCAGTATTTT. The gene calls are TRBV7-9 and TRBJ2-3; D unclear. Trimming took 2 bases from V and 0 from J, leaving 9 bases between them. The germline V gene has CDR1 SEHNR and CDR2 FQNEAQ (reference sequence). The CDR3 is 15 amino acids. The full variable domain, rest sourced from reference TRBV7-9 and TRBJ2-3, is DTGVSQNPRHKITKRGQNVTFRCDPISEHNRLYWYRQTLGQGPEFLTYFQNEAQLEKSRLLSDRFSAERPKGSFSTLEIQRTEQGDSAMYLCASSLSLLSTDTQYFGPGTRLTVL.

The rearrangement uses TRBV7-8 and TRBJ2-1; TRBD2 agrees at 12 bases. The germline V gene has CDR1 SGHVS and CDR2 FQNEAQ. The CDR3 contains 14 residues. Trimming at V came to 7 bases and at J to 5 bases, leaving 3 bases not matched to a gene. CDR3 DNA: TGTGCCAGCAAACTAGCGGGGGGCCACAATGAGCAGTTCTTC. As protein: CASKLAGGHNEQFF. The complete variable domain, with remaining parts taken from reference TRBV7-8 and TRBJ2-1, reads GAGVSQSPRYKVAKRGQDVALRCDPISGHVSLFWYQQALGQGPEFLTYFQNEAQLDKSGLPSDRFFAERPEGSVSTLKIQRTQQEDSAVYLCASKLAGGHNEQFFGPGTRLTVL.

As regards this clonotype: The junction does not match germline at one end; this may be a read error. The chain recombines TRBV7-7 with TRBJ2-1; maybe TRBD2 (5 bases). The CDR3 contains 14 residues. Germline assignment: CDR1 SSHAT and CDR2 FNYEAQ (reference sequence). The CDR3 bases are TGTGCTAGCAGACCTTGGACTTCCCACAATGAGCAGTTCTTC. This sequence encodes CASRPWTSHNEQFF.

This clonotype was recorded a few times. The chain combines TRBV12-3 or TRBV12-4 with TRBJ2-3, with D hard to call. This CDR3 is 13 amino acids long. V lost 5 bases, J lost 7 bases, and 13 bases lay in between. The CDR3 loop is CASSPTRLNTQYF. DNA of the CDR3: TGTGCCAGCAGTCCAACACGGTTGAATACGCAGTATTTT.

The V and J genes are TRBV2 and TRBJ2-5, with 7 bases matching TRBD2. V shed 3 bases, J shed 3 bases, and the junction held 7 bases outside the gene matches. The CDR3 extends over 15 amino acids. Looked up from germline, CDR1 is SNHLY and CDR2 is FYNNEI. As DNA, the CDR3 is TGTGCCAGCAGTGATCGGCTAGCGGCGGAAGAGACCCAGTACTTC. This encodes CASSDRLAAEETQYF.

A few counts support this clonotype. The rearrangement joins TRBV7-8 to TRBJ2-7, with TRBD2 identical over 9 bases. This CDR3 is 15 amino acids long. V lost 5 bases to trimming and J lost 1 base; unmatched junction nucleotides: 6. CDR1 is SGHVS, CDR2 FQNEAQ, per germline. The CDR3 sequence is CASSRSGGSSYEQYF. DNA of the CDR3: TGTGCCAGCAGCCGAAGCGGGGGGTCTTCCTACGAGCAGTACTTC.

This clonotype was observed a few times. The J gene is TRBJ2-1, the V gene TRBV7-9; D might be TRBD2 (5 bases). Germline V lookup: CDR1 SEHNR, CDR2 FQNEAQ (reference sequence). CDR3 length: 20 residues. V lost 1 base and J 0 bases, leaving 22 bases between the germline ends. CDR3 loop: CASSLVLGSGGGPSYNEQFF. The DNA for the CDR3 is TGTGCCAGCAGCTTAGTTCTAGGTAGTGGAGGCGGCCCCTCCTACAATGAGCAGTTCTTC.